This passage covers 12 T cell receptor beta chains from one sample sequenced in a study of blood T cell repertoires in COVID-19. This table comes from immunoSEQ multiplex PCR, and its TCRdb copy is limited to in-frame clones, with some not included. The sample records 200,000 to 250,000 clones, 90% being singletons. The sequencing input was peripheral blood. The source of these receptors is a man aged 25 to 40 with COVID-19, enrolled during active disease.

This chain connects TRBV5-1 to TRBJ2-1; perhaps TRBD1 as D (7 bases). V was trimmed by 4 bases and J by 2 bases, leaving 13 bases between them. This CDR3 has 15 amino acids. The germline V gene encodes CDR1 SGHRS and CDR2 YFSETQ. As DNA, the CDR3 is TGCGCCAGCAGCATTCAGGGGGAGGCCTACAATGAGCAGTTCTTC. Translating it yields CASSIQGEAYNEQFF.

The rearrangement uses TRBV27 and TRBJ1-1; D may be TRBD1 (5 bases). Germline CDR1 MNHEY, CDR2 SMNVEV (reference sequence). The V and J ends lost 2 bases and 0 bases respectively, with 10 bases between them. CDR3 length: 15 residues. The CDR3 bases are TGTGCCAGCAGTTTACAGGAAGGGGTGAACACTGAAGCTTTCTTT. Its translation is CASSLQEGVNTEAFF.

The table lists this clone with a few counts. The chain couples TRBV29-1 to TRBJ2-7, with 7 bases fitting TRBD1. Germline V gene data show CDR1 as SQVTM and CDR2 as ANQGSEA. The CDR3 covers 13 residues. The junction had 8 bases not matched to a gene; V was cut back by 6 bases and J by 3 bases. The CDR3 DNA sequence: TGCAGCGTCTGGGACAGCGAAAACTACGAGCAGTACTTC. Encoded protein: CSVWDSENYEQYF.

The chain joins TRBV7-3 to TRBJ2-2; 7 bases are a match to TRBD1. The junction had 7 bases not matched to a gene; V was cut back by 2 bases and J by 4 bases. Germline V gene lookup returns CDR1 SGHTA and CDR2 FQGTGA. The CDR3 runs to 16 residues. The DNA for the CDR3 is TGTGCCAGCAGCTTAGGCGCAGGGGGTAGCACCGGGGAGCTGTTTTTT. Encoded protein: CASSLGAGGSTGELFF.

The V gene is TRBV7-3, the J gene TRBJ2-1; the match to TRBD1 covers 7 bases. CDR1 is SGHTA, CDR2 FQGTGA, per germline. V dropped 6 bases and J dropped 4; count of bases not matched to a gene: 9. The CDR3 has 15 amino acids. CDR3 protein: CASSFRQGGYNEQFF. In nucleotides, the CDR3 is TGTGCCAGCAGTTTCCGACAGGGCGGGTACAATGAGCAGTTCTTC.

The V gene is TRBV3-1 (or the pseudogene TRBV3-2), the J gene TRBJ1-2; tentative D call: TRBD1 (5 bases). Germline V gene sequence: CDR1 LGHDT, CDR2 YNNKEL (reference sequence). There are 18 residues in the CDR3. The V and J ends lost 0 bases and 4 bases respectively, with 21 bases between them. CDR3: CASSQDSNPRGGSYGYTF. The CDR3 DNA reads TGTGCCAGCAGCCAAGATTCAAACCCCCGTGGGGGGAGCTATGGCTACACCTTC.

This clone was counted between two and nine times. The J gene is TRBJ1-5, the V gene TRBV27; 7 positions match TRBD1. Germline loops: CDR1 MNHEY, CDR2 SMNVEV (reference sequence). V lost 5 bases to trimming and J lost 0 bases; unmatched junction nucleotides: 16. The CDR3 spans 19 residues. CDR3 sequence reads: CASSPQRRDSPNSNQPQHF. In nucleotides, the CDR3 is TGTGCCAGCAGTCCACAGCGACGGGACAGCCCGAATAGCAATCAGCCCCAGCATTTT.

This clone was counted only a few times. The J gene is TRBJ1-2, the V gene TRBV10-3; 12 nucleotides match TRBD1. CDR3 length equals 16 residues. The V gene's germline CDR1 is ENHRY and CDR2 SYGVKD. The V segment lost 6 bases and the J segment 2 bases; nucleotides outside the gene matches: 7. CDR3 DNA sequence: TGTGCCATCAGCGGGGGACAGGGGGCGGGAAACTATGGCTACACCTTC. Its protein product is CAISGGQGAGNYGYTF.

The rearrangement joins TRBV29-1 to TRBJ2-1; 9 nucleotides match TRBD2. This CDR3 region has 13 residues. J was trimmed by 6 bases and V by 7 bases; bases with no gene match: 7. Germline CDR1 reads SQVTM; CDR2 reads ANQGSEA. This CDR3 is CSAVPGLANEQFF. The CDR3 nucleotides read TGCAGCGCCGTACCGGGACTAGCCAATGAGCAGTTCTTC.

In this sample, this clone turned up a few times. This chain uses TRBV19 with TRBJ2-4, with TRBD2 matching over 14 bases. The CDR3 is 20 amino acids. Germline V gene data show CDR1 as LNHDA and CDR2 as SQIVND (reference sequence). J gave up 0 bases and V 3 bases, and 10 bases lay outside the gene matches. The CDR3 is CASSISGLAGDSLAKNIQYF. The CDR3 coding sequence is TGTGCCAGTAGTATCTCGGGACTAGCGGGGGACTCACTAGCCAAAAACATTCAGTACTTC.

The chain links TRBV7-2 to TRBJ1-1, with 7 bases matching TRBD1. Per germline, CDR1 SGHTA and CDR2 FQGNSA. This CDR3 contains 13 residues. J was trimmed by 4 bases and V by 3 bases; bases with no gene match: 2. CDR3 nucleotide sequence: TGTGCCAGCAGCTTCCCAGGGGGCACTGAAGCTTTCTTT. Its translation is CASSFPGGTEAFF.

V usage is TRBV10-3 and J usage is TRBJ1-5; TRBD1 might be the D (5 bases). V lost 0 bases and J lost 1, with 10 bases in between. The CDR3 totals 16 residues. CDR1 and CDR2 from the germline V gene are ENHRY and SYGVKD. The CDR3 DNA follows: TGTGCCATCAGTGAGTCAAGACAGACGAGCAATCAGCCCCAGCATTTT. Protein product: CAISESRQTSNQPQHF.